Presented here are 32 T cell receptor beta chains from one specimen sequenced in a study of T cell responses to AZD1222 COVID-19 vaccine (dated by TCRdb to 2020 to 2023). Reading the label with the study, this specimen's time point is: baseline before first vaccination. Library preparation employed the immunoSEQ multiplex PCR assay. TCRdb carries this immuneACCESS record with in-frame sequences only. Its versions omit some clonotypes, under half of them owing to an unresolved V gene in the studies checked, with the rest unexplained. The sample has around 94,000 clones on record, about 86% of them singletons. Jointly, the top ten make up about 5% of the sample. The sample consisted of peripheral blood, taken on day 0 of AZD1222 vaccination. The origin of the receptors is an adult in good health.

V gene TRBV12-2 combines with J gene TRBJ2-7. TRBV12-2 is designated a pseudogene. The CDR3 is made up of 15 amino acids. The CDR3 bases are TGTGCAAGTCGCCCCCGACGGGGCGGAGCCTACGAGCAGTACTTC. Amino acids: CASRPRRGGAYEQYF.

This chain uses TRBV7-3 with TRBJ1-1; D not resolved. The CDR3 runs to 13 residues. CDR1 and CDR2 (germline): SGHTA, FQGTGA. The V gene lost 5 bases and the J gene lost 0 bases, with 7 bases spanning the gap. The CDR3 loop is CASSASLNTEAFF. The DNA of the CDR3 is TGTGCCAGCAGCGCCTCATTGAACACTGAAGCTTTCTTT.

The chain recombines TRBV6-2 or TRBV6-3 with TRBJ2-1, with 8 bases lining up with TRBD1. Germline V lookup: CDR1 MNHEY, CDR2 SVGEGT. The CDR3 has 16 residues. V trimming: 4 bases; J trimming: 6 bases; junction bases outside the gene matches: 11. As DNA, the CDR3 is TGTGCCAGCAGTTCCCGTCGGACAGGGTGGTTCAATGAGCAGTTCTTC. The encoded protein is CASSSRRTGWFNEQFF.

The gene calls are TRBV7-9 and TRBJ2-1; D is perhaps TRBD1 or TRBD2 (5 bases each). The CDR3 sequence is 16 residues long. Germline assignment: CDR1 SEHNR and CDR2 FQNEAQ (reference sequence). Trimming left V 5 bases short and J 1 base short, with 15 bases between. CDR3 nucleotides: TGTGCCAGCAGCACCCTTCGGGGCAATTCCTACAATGAGCAGTTCTTC. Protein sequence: CASSTLRGNSYNEQFF.

The CDR3 sequence: CASSRQRSSYNEQFF. For the CDR3, the DNA is TGTGCCAGCAGCCGACAGCGCAGCTCCTACAATGAGCAGTTCTTC. The chain couples TRBV11-2 to TRBJ2-1, with D possibly matching TRBD1 (5 bases). In germline, CDR1 is SGHAT, CDR2 FQNNGV. The CDR3 extends over 15 amino acids. Trimming removed 5 bases at V and 0 bases at J, with 11 bases between.

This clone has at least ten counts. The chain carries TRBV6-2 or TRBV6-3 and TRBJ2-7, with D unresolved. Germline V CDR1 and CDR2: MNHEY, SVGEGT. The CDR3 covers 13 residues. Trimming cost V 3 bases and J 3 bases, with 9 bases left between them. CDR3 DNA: TGTGCCAGCAGTTATCTCAATCACTACGAGCAGTACTTC. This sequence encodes CASSYLNHYEQYF.

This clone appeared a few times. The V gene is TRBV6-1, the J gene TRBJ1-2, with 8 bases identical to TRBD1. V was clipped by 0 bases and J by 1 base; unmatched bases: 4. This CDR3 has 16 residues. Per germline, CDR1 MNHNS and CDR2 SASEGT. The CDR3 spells CASSEAWTGINYGYTF. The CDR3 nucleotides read TGTGCCAGCAGTGAAGCATGGACAGGGATTAACTATGGCTACACCTTC.

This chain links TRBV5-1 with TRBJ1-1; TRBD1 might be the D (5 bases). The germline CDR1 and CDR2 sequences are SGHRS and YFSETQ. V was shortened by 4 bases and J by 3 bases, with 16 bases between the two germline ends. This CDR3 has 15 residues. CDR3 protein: CASSLLGGGDTEAFF. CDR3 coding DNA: TGCGCCAGCAGCCTTCTCGGTGGAGGGGACACTGAAGCTTTCTTT. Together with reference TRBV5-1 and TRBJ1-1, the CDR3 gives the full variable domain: KAGVTQTPRYLIKTRGQQVTLSCSPISGHRSVSWYQQTPGQGLQFLFEYFSETQRNKGNFPGRFSGRQFSNSRSEMNVSTLELGDSALYLCASSLLGGGDTEAFFGQGTRLTVV.

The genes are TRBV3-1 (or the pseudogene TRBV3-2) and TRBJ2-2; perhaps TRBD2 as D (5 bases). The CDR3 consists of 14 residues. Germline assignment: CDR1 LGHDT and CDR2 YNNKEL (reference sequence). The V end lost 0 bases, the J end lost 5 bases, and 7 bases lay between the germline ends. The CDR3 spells CASSQEPGTGELFF. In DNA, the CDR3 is TGTGCCAGCAGCCAAGAGCCGGGGACCGGGGAGCTGTTTTTT.

Here the CDR3 DNA reads TGTGCCAGCGCACCCCCCGGGACAGGGGGCTACACCTTC. Translated: CASAPPGTGGYTF. The chain uses TRBV28 and TRBJ1-2; 9 bases are shared with TRBD1. CDR1 is MDHEN, CDR2 SYDVKM, per germline. The CDR3 spans 13 residues. V dropped 8 bases and J dropped 8; count of bases not matched to a gene: 9.

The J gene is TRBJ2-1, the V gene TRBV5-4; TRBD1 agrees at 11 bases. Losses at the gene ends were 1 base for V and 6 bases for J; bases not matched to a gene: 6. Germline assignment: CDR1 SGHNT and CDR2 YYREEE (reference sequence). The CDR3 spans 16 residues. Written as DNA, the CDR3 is TGTGCCAGCAGCTTGAACGCCGGGACAGGGGGCAATGAGCAGTTCTTC. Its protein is CASSLNAGTGGNEQFF.

CDR3 bases: TGTGCCAGCAGCTTATCGGCATTGACAGGATACACCGGGGAGCTGTTTTTT. Translated: CASSLSALTGYTGELFF. The chain joins TRBV7-3 to TRBJ2-2, with D possibly matching TRBD1 (6 bases). The CDR3 has 17 amino acids. Germline V lookup: CDR1 SGHTA, CDR2 FQGTGA. The V gene lost 2 bases and the J gene lost 3 bases, with 16 bases spanning the gap.

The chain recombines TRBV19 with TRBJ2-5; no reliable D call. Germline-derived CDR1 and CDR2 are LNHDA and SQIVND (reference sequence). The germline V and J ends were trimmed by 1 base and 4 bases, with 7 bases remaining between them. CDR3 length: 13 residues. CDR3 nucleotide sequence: TGTGCCAGTAGTATAGTAAACCTAGAGACCCAGTACTTC. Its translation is CASSIVNLETQYF.

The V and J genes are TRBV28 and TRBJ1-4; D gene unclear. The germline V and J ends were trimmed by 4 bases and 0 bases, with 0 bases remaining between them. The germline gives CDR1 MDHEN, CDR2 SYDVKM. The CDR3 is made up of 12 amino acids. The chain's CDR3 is CASSSTNEKLFF. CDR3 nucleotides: TGTGCCAGCAGTTCAACTAATGAAAAACTGTTTTTT.

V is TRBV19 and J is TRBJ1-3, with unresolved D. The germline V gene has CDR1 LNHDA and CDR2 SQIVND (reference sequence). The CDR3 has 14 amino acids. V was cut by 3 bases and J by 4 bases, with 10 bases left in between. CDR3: CASSISSLGNTIYF. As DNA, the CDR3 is TGTGCCAGTAGTATCTCTTCCCTCGGAAACACCATATATTTT.

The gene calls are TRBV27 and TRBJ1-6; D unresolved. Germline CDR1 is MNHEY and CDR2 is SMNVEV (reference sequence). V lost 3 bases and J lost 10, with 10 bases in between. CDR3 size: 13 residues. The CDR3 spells CASSFNSWSPLHF. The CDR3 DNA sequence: TGTGCCAGCAGTTTTAATAGCTGGTCACCCCTCCACTTT.

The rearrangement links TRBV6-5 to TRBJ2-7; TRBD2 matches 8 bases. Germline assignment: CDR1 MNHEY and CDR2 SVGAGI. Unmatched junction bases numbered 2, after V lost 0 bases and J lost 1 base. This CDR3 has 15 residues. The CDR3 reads CASSYSIAGSYEQYF. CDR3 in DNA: TGTGCCAGCAGTTACTCCATAGCGGGGTCCTACGAGCAGTACTTC.

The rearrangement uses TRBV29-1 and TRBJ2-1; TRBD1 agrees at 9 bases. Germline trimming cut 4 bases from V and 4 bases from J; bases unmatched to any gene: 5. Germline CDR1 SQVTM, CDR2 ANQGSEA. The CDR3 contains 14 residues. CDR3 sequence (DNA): TGCAGCGTTGGGACAGGGGTCGGGTACAATGAGCAGTTCTTC. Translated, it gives CSVGTGVGYNEQFF.

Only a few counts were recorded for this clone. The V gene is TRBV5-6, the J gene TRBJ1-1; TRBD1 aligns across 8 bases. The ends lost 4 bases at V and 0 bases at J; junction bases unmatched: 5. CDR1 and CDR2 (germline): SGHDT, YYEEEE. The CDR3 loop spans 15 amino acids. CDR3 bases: TGTGCCAGCAGCGACAGGGGACTAATGAACACTGAAGCTTTCTTT. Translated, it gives CASSDRGLMNTEAFF.

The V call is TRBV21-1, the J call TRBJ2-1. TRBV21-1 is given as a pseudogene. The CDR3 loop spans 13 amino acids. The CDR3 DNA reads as TGTGCCAGCAGCAAACTCTGGGACAATGAGCAGTTCTTC. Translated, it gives CASSKLWDNEQFF.

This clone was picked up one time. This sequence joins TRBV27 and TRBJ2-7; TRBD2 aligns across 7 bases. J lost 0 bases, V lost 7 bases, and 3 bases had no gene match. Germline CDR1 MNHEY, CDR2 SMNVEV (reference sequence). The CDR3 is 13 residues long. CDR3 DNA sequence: TGTGCCAGCATCGGGAGGAGCTCCTACGAGCAGTACTTC. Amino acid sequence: CASIGRSSYEQYF.

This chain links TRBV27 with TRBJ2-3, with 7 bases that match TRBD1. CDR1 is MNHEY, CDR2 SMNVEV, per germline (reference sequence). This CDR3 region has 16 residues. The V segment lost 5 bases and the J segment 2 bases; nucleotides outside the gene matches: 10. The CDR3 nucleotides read TGTGCCAGCAGTCTAACAGGGGCCAGGTACACAGATACGCAGTATTTT. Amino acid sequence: CASSLTGARYTDTQYF.

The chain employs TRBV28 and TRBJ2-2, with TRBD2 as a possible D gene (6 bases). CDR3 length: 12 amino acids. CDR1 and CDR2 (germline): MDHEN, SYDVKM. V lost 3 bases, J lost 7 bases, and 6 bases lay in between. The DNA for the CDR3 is TGTGCCAGCAGTTTGACTAGCGGGGAGCTGTTTTTT. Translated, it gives CASSLTSGELFF. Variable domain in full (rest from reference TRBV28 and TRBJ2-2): DVKVTQSSRYLVKRTGEKVFLECVQDMDHENMFWYRQDPGLGLRLIYFSYDVKMKEKGDIPEGYSVSREKKERFSLILESASTNQTSMYLCASSLTSGELFFGEGSRLTVL.

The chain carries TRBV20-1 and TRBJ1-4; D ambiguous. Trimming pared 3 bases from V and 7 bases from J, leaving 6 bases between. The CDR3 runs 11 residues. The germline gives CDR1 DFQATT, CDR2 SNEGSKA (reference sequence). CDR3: CSARSGEKLFF. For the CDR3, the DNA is TGCAGTGCTAGGAGCGGTGAAAAACTGTTTTTT.

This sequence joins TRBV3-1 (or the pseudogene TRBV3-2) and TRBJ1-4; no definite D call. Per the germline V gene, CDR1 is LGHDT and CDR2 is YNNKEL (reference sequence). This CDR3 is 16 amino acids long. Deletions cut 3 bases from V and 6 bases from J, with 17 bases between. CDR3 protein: CASSQRTPEGYEKLFF. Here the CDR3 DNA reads TGTGCCAGCAGCCAGAGGACTCCAGAGGGATATGAAAAACTGTTTTTT.

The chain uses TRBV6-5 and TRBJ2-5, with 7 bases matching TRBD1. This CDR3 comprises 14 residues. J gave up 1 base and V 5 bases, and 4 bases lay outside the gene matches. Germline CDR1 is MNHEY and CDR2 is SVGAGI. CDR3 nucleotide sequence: TGTGCCAGCAGTCGACAGGGCCCCCAAGAGACCCAGTACTTC. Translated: CASSRQGPQETQYF.

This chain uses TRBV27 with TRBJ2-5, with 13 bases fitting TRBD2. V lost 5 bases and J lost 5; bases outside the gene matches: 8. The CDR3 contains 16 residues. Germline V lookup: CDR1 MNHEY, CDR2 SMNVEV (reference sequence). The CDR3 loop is CASSPKGLAGTETQYF. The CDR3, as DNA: TGTGCCAGCAGTCCCAAGGGACTAGCGGGGACCGAGACCCAGTACTTC.

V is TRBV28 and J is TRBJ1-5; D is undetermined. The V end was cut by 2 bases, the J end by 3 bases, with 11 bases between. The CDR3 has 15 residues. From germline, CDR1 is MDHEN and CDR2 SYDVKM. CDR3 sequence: CASSLGGLSNQPQHF. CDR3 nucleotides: TGTGCCAGCAGTTTAGGTGGCCTATCCAATCAGCCCCAGCATTTT.

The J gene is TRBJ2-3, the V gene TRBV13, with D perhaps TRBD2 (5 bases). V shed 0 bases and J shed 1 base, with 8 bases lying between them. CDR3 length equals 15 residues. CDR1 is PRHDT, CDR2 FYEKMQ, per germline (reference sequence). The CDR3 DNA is TGTGCCAGCAGCTTAGGTAGCGTGGGCACAGATACGCAGTATTTT. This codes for CASSLGSVGTDTQYF.

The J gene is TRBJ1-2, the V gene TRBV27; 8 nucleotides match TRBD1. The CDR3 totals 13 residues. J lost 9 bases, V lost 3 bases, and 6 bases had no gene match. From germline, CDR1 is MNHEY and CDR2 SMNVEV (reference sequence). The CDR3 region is CASSFRTGRSYTF. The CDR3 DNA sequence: TGTGCCAGCAGTTTTAGGACAGGGAGAAGCTACACCTTC.

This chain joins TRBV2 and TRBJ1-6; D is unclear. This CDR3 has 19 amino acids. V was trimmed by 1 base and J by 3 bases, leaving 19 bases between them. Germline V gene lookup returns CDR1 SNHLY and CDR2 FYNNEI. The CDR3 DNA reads TGTGCCAGCAGTGAAGGGACTTTCTCGCCCTCATTCTATAATTCACCCCTCCACTTT. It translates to CASSEGTFSPSFYNSPLHF.

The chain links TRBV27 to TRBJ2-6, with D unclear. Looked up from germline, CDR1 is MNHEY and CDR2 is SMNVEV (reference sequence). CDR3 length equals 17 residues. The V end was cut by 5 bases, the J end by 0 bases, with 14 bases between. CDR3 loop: CASSPIGALSGANVLTF. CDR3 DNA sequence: TGTGCCAGCAGTCCCATCGGTGCGCTCTCTGGGGCCAACGTCCTGACTTTC.